The next 21 T cell receptor beta chains were all read from a single sample in a study of T-cell memory formation after mild COVID-19. TCRdb passed the 5' RACE reads through MiXCR, listing each CDR3 protein once. The sample shows under 300,000 distinct CDR3 sequences, around a tenth of them seen only once. The material sequenced was PBMCs or a T cell subset sorted from them (not recorded which). These receptors all come from a man younger than 30 who had mild COVID-19 (a few samples of this study predate the infection). Cell type and time point are not known.

The chain recombines TRBV12-3 or TRBV12-4 with TRBJ1-2; D unresolved. V dropped 1 base and J dropped 10 bases, with 13 bases sitting between them. The length of the CDR3 is 13 residues. CDR3 sequence reads: CASSLGEARAYTF. The CDR3 DNA reads as TGTGCCAGCAGTTTAGGAGAGGCCAGAGCCTACACCTTC.

This clonotype was seen more than once but under ten times. V gene TRBV4-1 combines with J gene TRBJ2-5, with 8 bases matching TRBD2. V lost 4 bases, J lost 5 bases, and 6 bases stayed unmatched. CDR3 length equals 14 residues. Germline assignment: CDR1 MGHRA and CDR2 YSYEKL. The CDR3 spells CASSPGGGWETQYF. CDR3 in DNA: TGCGCCAGCAGCCCCGGCGGGGGGTGGGAGACCCAGTACTTC.

In its sample, this clonotype was seen many times. The rearrangement joins TRBV29-1 to TRBJ2-1; D ambiguous. Germline V gives CDR1 SQVTM, CDR2 ANQGSEA. The CDR3 runs to 10 residues. Trimming took 3 bases from V and 11 from J, leaving 8 bases between them. DNA for the CDR3: TGCAGCGTTGATACAGTACAGCAGTTCTTC. Protein sequence: CSVDTVQQFF.

A few counts support this clonotype. The chain recombines TRBV9 with TRBJ1-1, with D possibly matching TRBD1 (6 bases). This CDR3 is built from 15 residues. Germline values: CDR1 SGDLS, CDR2 YYNGEE. With 0 bases removed from V and 0 bases from J, the gap between germline ends came to 9 bases. CDR3 bases: TGTGCCAGCAGCGTAGGCCAGGGGATGAACACTGAAGCTTTCTTT. Translation: CASSVGQGMNTEAFF.

The sample holds a few counts of this clonotype. V usage is TRBV6-2 or TRBV6-3 and J usage is TRBJ2-3; maybe TRBD1 (5 bases). Per germline, CDR1 MNHEY and CDR2 SVGEGT. Trimming left V 4 bases short and J 6 bases short, with 20 bases between. The CDR3 is 16 amino acids. The CDR3 sequence: CASSSRRDQGFDTQYF. CDR3 DNA sequence: TGTGCCAGCAGTTCCCGACGCGATCAGGGATTCGATACGCAGTATTTT.

This clonotype was observed a handful of times. This chain joins TRBV14 and TRBJ2-3; maybe TRBD2 (5 bases). The CDR3 is made up of 18 amino acids. Germline loops: CDR1 SGHDN, CDR2 FVKESK. Trimming took off 0 bases at V and 0 bases at J, with 16 bases between the two ends. CDR3 amino acids: CASSQDSQDSFSTDTQYF. CDR3 coding DNA: TGTGCCAGCAGCCAAGATTCCCAGGACTCCTTTAGCACAGATACGCAGTATTTT.

This clonotype has a handful of counts. This rearrangement joins TRBV5-1 to TRBJ2-3; a possible D gene is TRBD1 (6 bases). This CDR3 contains 14 residues. The germline gives CDR1 SGHRS, CDR2 YFSETQ. V was shortened by 4 bases and J by 4 bases, with 13 bases between the two germline ends. The CDR3 nucleotides are TGCGCCAGCAGCCCAGGACAGCCAGCAGATACGCAGTATTTT. Its protein product is CASSPGQPADTQYF.

CDR3 in amino acids: CASSLVLTPRTYF. The CDR3 region has the DNA TGTGCCAGCAGCTTAGTCTTGACGCCCCGGACGTACTTC. This sequence joins TRBV11-2 and TRBJ2-5; no reliable D call. The germline CDR1 and CDR2 sequences are SGHAT and FQNNGV. The CDR3 contains 13 residues. V lost 1 base and J lost 13, with 16 bases in between. Supplemented by reference TRBV11-2 and TRBJ2-5, the full variable domain reads EAGVAQSPRYKIIEKRQSVAFWCNPISGHATLYWYQQILGQGPKLLIQFQNNGVVDDSQLPKDRFSAERLKGVDSTLKIQPAKLEDSAVYLCASSLVLTPRTYFGPGTRLLVL.

The rearrangement joins TRBV10-3 to TRBJ2-1, with 7 bases that match TRBD2. This CDR3 is built from 12 residues. Looked up from germline, CDR1 is ENHRY and CDR2 is SYGVKD. The V and J ends lost 0 bases and 16 bases, in that order; junction bases with no gene match: 6. Here the CDR3 reads CAISESGLDEFF. CDR3 nucleotide sequence: TGTGCCATCAGTGAGTCCGGACTAGATGAATTCTTC.

This clonotype was counted between two and nine times. The gene calls are TRBV5-6 and TRBJ2-1; tentatively, D is TRBD1 or TRBD2 (5 bases each). CDR1 is SGHDT, CDR2 YYEEEE, per germline. There are 15 residues in the CDR3. V lost 3 bases and J lost 10, with 20 bases in between. CDR3 in DNA: TGTGCCAGCAGCTATCGTCCCGGGACGCGGGCGGAGCAGTTCTTC. This codes for CASSYRPGTRAEQFF. The full variable domain, completed using reference TRBV5-6 and TRBJ2-1, is DAGVTQSPTHLIKTRGQQVTLRCSPKSGHDTVSWYQQALGQGPQFIFQYYEEEERQRGNFPDRFSGHQFPNYSSELNVNALLLGDSALYLCASSYRPGTRAEQFFGPGTRLTVL.

On this clonotype itself: Its ends do not fully match the called genes, so a read error is possible. V is TRBV27 and J is TRBJ1-2; tentatively, D is TRBD1 (6 bases). CDR1 is MNHEY and CDR2 is SMNVEV in the germline V gene (reference sequence). This CDR3 has 10 residues. The CDR3 nucleotides read TGTGCCAGCTTTGGGACAACCCTGAACTTC. Protein sequence: CASFGTTLNF.

This clonotype was found a few times. The rearrangement joins TRBV9 to TRBJ2-2; 13 bases agree with TRBD2. The CDR3 contains 18 residues. Germline-derived CDR1 and CDR2 are SGDLS and YYNGEE. The V and J ends lost 4 bases and 7 bases, in that order; junction bases with no gene match: 13. The CDR3 here is CASSFRETSGGPYGELFF. Here the CDR3 DNA reads TGTGCCAGCAGCTTCCGAGAGACTAGCGGGGGGCCTTACGGGGAGCTGTTTTTT.

This clonotype was detected ten times or more. The V call is TRBV7-8, the J call TRBJ2-1; 9 bases are a match to TRBD2. Unmatched junction bases numbered 2, after V lost 5 bases and J lost 9 bases. Germline loops: CDR1 SGHVS, CDR2 FQNEAQ. CDR3 length equals 12 residues. CDR3 nucleotides: TGTGCCAGCAGCGATAGCGGGGGTGAGCAGTTCTTC. This gives the protein CASSDSGGEQFF.

This clonotype was found a few times. J is TRBJ2-3 and V is TRBV7-9; possibly TRBD2 for D (5 bases). The CDR3 contains 12 residues. The germline CDR1 and CDR2 sequences are SEHNR and FQNEAQ (reference sequence). V lost 4 bases and J 8 bases, leaving 10 bases between the germline ends. The CDR3 loop is CASSSEGGTQYF. The CDR3 coding sequence is TGTGCCAGCAGCTCCGAAGGAGGTACGCAGTATTTT.

At least ten counts were recorded for this clonotype. V gene TRBV5-1 combines with J gene TRBJ1-1; D call uncertain. The CDR3 runs to 14 residues. Germline V gene lookup returns CDR1 SGHRS and CDR2 YFSETQ. Trimming removed 0 bases from V and 2 bases from J, with 8 bases in between. The CDR3 region has the DNA TGCGCCAGCAGCTTGGTTCTGGGTAACACTGAAGCTTTCTTT. It translates to CASSLVLGNTEAFF.

J is TRBJ2-7 and V is TRBV10-3; D is uncertain. This CDR3 is built from 14 residues. Germline CDR1 and CDR2: ENHRY and SYGVKD. Trimming took 3 bases from V and 4 from J, leaving 13 bases between them. CDR3 region: CAISDLEKQYEQYF. CDR3 nucleotide sequence: TGTGCCATCAGTGATCTAGAGAAGCAGTACGAGCAGTACTTC.

The chain joins TRBV5-1 to TRBJ2-3; D gene unclear. Trimming left V 2 bases short and J 0 bases short, with 10 bases between. In germline, CDR1 is SGHRS, CDR2 YFSETQ. The CDR3 consists of 15 residues. CDR3 in amino acids: CASSFGRPSTDTQYF. CDR3 nucleotide sequence: TGCGCCAGCAGCTTCGGGCGGCCTAGCACAGATACGCAGTATTTT.

This clonotype occurred a few times. The V call is TRBV5-1, the J call TRBJ1-1; no definite D call. CDR3 length: 14 residues. In germline, CDR1 is SGHRS, CDR2 YFSETQ. V shed 3 bases and J shed 0 bases, with 9 bases lying between them. The chain's CDR3 is CASSSYYMNTEAFF. DNA for the CDR3: TGCGCCAGCAGCTCTTATTACATGAACACTGAAGCTTTCTTT.

The rearrangement links TRBV28 to TRBJ1-5; 11 bases line up with TRBD1. The CDR3 contains 15 residues. With V trimmed by 5 bases and J by 5 bases, 5 bases remained unmatched. CDR1 is MDHEN, CDR2 SYDVKM, per germline. The CDR3 DNA sequence: TGTGCCAGCAGTGGGGGACAGGGGGGTGATCAGCCCCAGCATTTT. Translation gives CASSGGQGGDQPQHF.

The chain recombines TRBV4-2 with TRBJ1-4; the D gene is possibly TRBD1 (5 bases). The germline gives CDR1 LGHNA, CDR2 YNFKEQ. The V gene lost 0 bases and the J gene lost 7 bases, with 15 bases spanning the gap. The CDR3 is 16 residues long. CDR3 loop: CASSQDGGTRGEKLFF. CDR3 nucleotide sequence: TGTGCCAGCAGCCAAGATGGGGGGACGCGGGGTGAAAAACTGTTTTTT.

The chain uses TRBV6-6 and TRBJ1-1; D possibly corresponds to TRBD1 (6 bases). Germline CDR1 reads MNHNY; CDR2 reads SVGAGI (reference sequence). The CDR3 length is 11 residues. With 7 bases removed from V and 7 bases from J, the gap between germline ends came to 10 bases. The CDR3 sequence: CASTQGGEAFF. The CDR3 nucleotides read TGTGCCAGCACCCAAGGGGGTGAAGCTTTCTTT.